The entry below gives a single T cell receptor beta chain sequence along with its context. This entry belongs to a study of blood T cell repertoires in COVID-19. Study details: Collection of acute and convalescent COVID-19 samples took place in the United States, Italy and Spain. The analysed material was cDNA or gDNA that came from T cells, B-cell-depleted T cells, or PBMCs.

Seattle patients were enrolled during active infection and followed longitudinally. V was clipped by 6 bases and J by 5 bases; unmatched bases: 7. The CDR3 is 16 amino acids. CDR1 SGHTA and CDR2 FQGNSA come from the germline V gene. Per the authors' pipeline: Researchers report that nucleated cell counts were estimated from reference gene primer amplification. The table came from immunoSEQ multiplex PCR; TCRdb's copy has only in-frame clones and leaves some out. V and J calls and clone size come straight from that table; D and trimming were deduced from the DNA. Of around 92,000 clones in the sample, approximately 74% were seen once.

The chain joins TRBV7-2 to TRBJ2-1, with TRBD2 matching over 13 bases. The sample consisted of peripheral blood. This sequence was found in a man aged 65 to 79 with COVID-19, enrolled during active disease. CDR3 nucleotides: TGTGCCAGCAGACCGTGGGGACTAGCGGGAAACAATGAGCAGTTCTTC. Residues: CASRPWGLAGNNEQFF.